This TCR beta chain was observed in a study of monozygotic twins with cystic fibrosis. The assay was immunoSEQ multiplex PCR, and TCRdb's table has in-frame clones only and misses some. Seen here are 25,000 to 40,000 clones, nearly 98% observed once, and the top ten hold about 0.16%. The CDR3 is 14 residues long. Germline lookup yields CDR1 MGHDK and CDR2 SYGVNS. J lost 7 bases, V lost 3 bases, and 7 bases had no gene match. Of note for this clone: Its matching antigen is unknown.

General study points: Age, concordance and disease severity did not associate with shared CDR3 numbers. Co-twins had the most similar V usage for 13 of 16 pairs, J for 8. Nucleotide-identical clonotype sharing was significantly higher within monozygotic CF twin pairs than between unrelated CF individuals. Clonality was generally low (median around 0.0098), higher in the most severe patients.

Source material: blood. The rearrangement joins TRBV25-1 to TRBJ1-2; TRBD1 aligns across 8 bases. This receptor was obtained from a girl aged 2 to 10 with cystic fibrosis. CDR3 sequence: CASSDPGQGSGYTF. CDR3 nucleotide sequence: TGTGCCAGCAGTGACCCCGGACAGGGAAGTGGCTACACCTTC.